This T cell receptor beta chain was observed in a study of T cell clones after liver transplantation (dated by TCRdb to about 2019). Some background on the complete study: The samples were obtained from ITN030ST, a randomized trial that attempted immunosuppression withdrawal within 2 years after liver transplantation. The studied cohort comprised 8 liver transplant recipients, 3 classified as tolerant and 5 as non-tolerant. As an antigen-independent comparator for donor-reactive sequences, third party-reactive TCRbeta sequences were also identified from pre-transplant MLRs. Until randomization at 12-24 months post-transplant, subjects were given standard immunosuppression, with no induction therapy. Blood samples were collected pre-transplant, then pre-randomization ahead of withdrawal, and finally post-randomization once withdrawal had either been completed or failed. Three of the eight recipients were HCV-positive; the others were transplanted for non-autoimmune, non-viral indications. Tolerance was defined as complete withdrawal of immunosuppression for at least one year without a rise in liver enzymes beyond twice the upper limit of normal. Donor-reactive T cell clones were identified using TCRbeta sequencing after a pre-transplant mixed lymphocyte reaction and were then followed in post-transplant blood.

Regarding this clone: Its antigen specificity is not known. No per-base quality is available; no much larger clone lies one base away.

Thawed unstimulated PBMCs were stained for CD3, CD4 and CD8 and FACS-sorted into CD3+CD4+ and CD3+CD8+ populations. Each of the 8 studied subjects was randomized to immunosuppression withdrawal. The Qiagen DNeasy Blood and Tissue Kit was used for isolation of genomic DNA. What the work shows at the level of the full study, not this receptor alone: After accounting for repertoire turnover, donor-reactive detection was significantly reduced in 7 of 8 subjects for CD4 and 8 of 8 for CD8. The conclusions were preliminary, being limited by small, heterogeneous patient numbers and by non-standardized post-transplant time points. Low numbers of available donor cells limited the measurable donor-reactive repertoire in two subjects. Donor-reactive sequences declined more than third party-reactive ones, suggesting partial antigen-specific deletion unrelated to withdrawal success. A significant post-transplant decrease in circulating donor-reactive CD4 TCRbeta sequences was observed in most of the 8 subjects, irrespective of tolerance or HCV status. Because no allograft tissue specimens were available, donor-reactive T cells may have migrated into the graft instead of being deleted.

Using immunoSEQ, frozen genomic DNA was subjected to high-throughput TCRbeta CDR3 sequencing, a process that included PCR amplification, mapping, bias correction and internal controls. As for the original processing: Only productive rearrangements were retained, with each unique TCRbeta sequence defined by its CDR3 nucleotide sequence together with its V and J gene. For classification of a sequence as donor-reactive, at least 5-fold expansion in CFSE-low cells relative to unstimulated pre-transplant cells and a frequency of at least 0.01% were required. Minimum frequency thresholds were set for each subject on the basis of the unstimulated sample with the lowest template count, so that a detection power of at least 90% was ensured. Jensen-Shannon divergence between the top 1000 TCRbeta sequences after and before transplant was used to measure repertoire turnover. Two-sided Fisher's exact tests were used to test for changes in how often donor-reactive sequences were detected. Entries here come from immuneACCESS through TCRdb and include only in-frame sequences with V and J called. Some clones fail to appear in such tables; in the studies checked, an unresolved V gene covers under half of the shortfall, and the cause of the remainder is unknown. V, J and clone size are those of that table, while D and trimming were read from the DNA. The sample table holds some 11,000 clones, of which roughly 74% were seen once. The ten largest clonotypes hold approximately 33% of the sample.

The junction carries 9 bases between V and J, which are trimmed by 0 bases and 0 bases respectively. The germline V gene gives CDR1 as LGHNA and CDR2 as YSLEER. The CDR3 covers 15 residues, taking in both the cysteine and the phenylalanine. The retained sequence is limited to the CDR3, 45 bases, with the frame set at the first base. The chain uses TRBV4-3 and TRBJ2-7; a confident D gene designation cannot be given. This sequence was found in a human patient who received a liver transplant. After transplantation, some T cells may belong to the graft donor instead of the recipient. Material: CD8+ T cells from blood, obtained at the 22-month timepoint. The DNA is as follows: TGCGCCAGCAGCCAAGAGGGTGGGATCTCCTACGAGCAGTACTTC. This gives the protein CASSQEGGISYEQYF.